This paragraph reports one T cell receptor beta chain. The data were taken from a study of high-grade serous ovarian cancer treatment subgroups. Per the germline V gene, CDR1 is PRHDT and CDR2 is FYEKMQ (reference sequence). Trimming left V 2 bases short and J 3 bases short, with 17 bases between. The CDR3 loop spans 16 amino acids. Tumor samples were taken before definitive surgery or chemotherapy. Data came from immunoSEQ multiplex PCR; TCRdb stores just in-frame clones and leaves some out. This sample has around 15,000 clones; 80% to 90% occur once, and the top ten carry 5.5% to 8%. The sequenced sample consisted of tumor tissue. The source is a human donor with high-grade serous ovarian cancer. The chain combines TRBV13 with TRBJ2-7, with TRBD2 as a possible D gene (6 bases). The CDR3 spells CASSLTWGVWDYEQYF. CDR3 sequence (DNA): TGTGCCAGCAGCTTAACCTGGGGGGTATGGGACTACGAGCAGTACTTC.